The 30 T cell receptor beta chains below all came from one sample that was sequenced in a study of cytomegalovirus exposure and HLA in healthy donors. PCR primers comprised 60 Vbeta and 13 Jbeta primers. The repertoire was sequenced with immunoSEQ multiplex PCR; TCRdb's copy has only in-frame clones and lacks some. The sample yields 65,000 to 90,000 clones, about 77% seen once. Source material: PBMCs. Source of these receptors: a man aged 55 to 69 in good health and CMV-seronegative.

This clone turned up a few times. The chain recombines TRBV6-5 with TRBJ2-7; 7 bases match TRBD2. The germline gives CDR1 MNHEY, CDR2 SVGAGI. With V trimmed by 5 bases and J by 5 bases, 9 bases remained unmatched. The CDR3 is 14 residues long. CDR3 coding DNA: TGTGCCAGCAGTAGCCCTCTGGGGGGGAACGAGCAGTACTTC. It codes for CASSSPLGGNEQYF.

V is TRBV2 and J is TRBJ2-5; 10 bases agree with TRBD2. Unmatched junction bases numbered 6, after V lost 5 bases and J lost 6 bases. Germline V gene data show CDR1 as SNHLY and CDR2 as FYNNEI. This CDR3 comprises 14 residues. CDR3 in amino acids: CASSPGTSAQTQYF. The CDR3, as DNA: TGTGCCAGCAGTCCCGGGACTAGCGCACAGACCCAGTACTTC.

The V call is TRBV9, the J call TRBJ2-3, with 7 bases matching TRBD2. Looked up from germline, CDR1 is SGDLS and CDR2 is YYNGEE. Trimming removed 5 bases from V and 4 bases from J; junction bases left unmatched: 7. This CDR3 comprises 14 residues. The CDR3 here is CASRRRGEADTQYF. In DNA form, the CDR3 reads TGTGCCAGCAGAAGACGGGGGGAAGCAGATACGCAGTATTTT.

The gene calls are TRBV5-1 and TRBJ2-7; 12 bases map to TRBD2. This CDR3 is built from 16 residues. Germline V gene data show CDR1 as SGHRS and CDR2 as YFSETQ. V shed 6 bases and J 4 bases; nucleotides not matched to a gene: 11. The CDR3 bases are TGCGCCAGCACCCTAACCGCTAGCGGGGGGGCATACGAGCAGTACTTC. As protein: CASTLTASGGAYEQYF.

This chain connects TRBV11-2 to TRBJ2-3, with 12 positions matching TRBD2. The germline V gene has CDR1 SGHAT and CDR2 FQNNGV. V lost 4 bases to trimming and J lost 1 base; unmatched junction nucleotides: 6. This CDR3 is 17 amino acids long. In DNA form, the CDR3 reads TGTGCCAGCAGCTCACTAGCGGGGGGAGGAGGCACAGATACGCAGTATTTT. The encoded protein is CASSSLAGGGGTDTQYF. Variable domain in full (rest from reference TRBV11-2 and TRBJ2-3): EAGVAQSPRYKIIEKRQSVAFWCNPISGHATLYWYQQILGQGPKLLIQFQNNGVVDDSQLPKDRFSAERLKGVDSTLKIQPAKLEDSAVYLCASSSLAGGGGTDTQYFGPGTRLTVL.

The rearrangement links TRBV10-3 to TRBJ1-3; D is ambiguous. The CDR3 has 15 amino acids. Trimming pared 3 bases from V and 0 bases from J, leaving 9 bases between. The germline V gene has CDR1 ENHRY and CDR2 SYGVKD. CDR3 in DNA: TGTGCCATCAGTGATTTGCGGAACTCTGGAAACACCATATATTTT. The encoded protein is CAISDLRNSGNTIYF.

This chain joins TRBV19 and TRBJ1-2; a possible D gene is TRBD1 (5 bases). Germline-derived CDR1 and CDR2 are LNHDA and SQIVND (reference sequence). The CDR3 spans 15 residues. V was clipped by 3 bases and J by 4 bases, with 15 bases between them. The CDR3 region is CASSMGQGGSYGYTF. The CDR3 DNA follows: TGTGCCAGTAGTATGGGGCAGGGAGGATCCTATGGCTACACCTTC.

The chain is built from TRBV29-1 and TRBJ1-1, with 7 nucleotides matching TRBD1. In germline, CDR1 is SQVTM, CDR2 ANQGSEA. Trimming took 5 bases from V and 0 from J; bases not matched to a gene: 3. The CDR3 has 13 amino acids. The CDR3 loop reads CSVSGGMNTEAFF. The CDR3 DNA reads as TGCAGCGTTTCAGGGGGTATGAACACTGAAGCTTTCTTT.

DNA for the CDR3: TGCGCCAGCAGCTTGGTTGCGGGGGCCCAAGAGACCCAGTACTTC. Residues: CASSLVAGAQETQYF. The chain combines TRBV5-1 with TRBJ2-5, with D perhaps matching TRBD2 (7 bases). The V gene's germline CDR1 is SGHRS and CDR2 YFSETQ. V was cut by 0 bases and J by 1 base, with 10 bases left in between. This CDR3 contains 15 residues.

The chain couples TRBV7-8 to TRBJ2-6; D might be TRBD2 (7 bases). The V end was cut by 5 bases, the J end by 1 base, with 18 bases between. CDR3 length: 18 residues. Germline V CDR1 and CDR2: SGHVS, FQNEAQ. This chain's CDR3 is CASSLDGGRKSGANVLTF. The CDR3, as DNA: TGTGCCAGCAGCCTTGACGGGGGGCGAAAATCTGGGGCCAACGTCCTGACTTTC. The full variable domain, in which reference TRBV7-8 and TRBJ2-6 provide the parts outside the CDR3, is GAGVSQSPRYKVAKRGQDVALRCDPISGHVSLFWYQQALGQGPEFLTYFQNEAQLDKSGLPSDRFFAERPEGSVSTLKIQRTQQEDSAVYLCASSLDGGRKSGANVLTFGAGSRLTVL.

This clone was detected once. The V and J genes are TRBV11-2 and TRBJ2-7, with TRBD2 matching over 9 bases. Germline values: CDR1 SGHAT, CDR2 FQNNGV. J was trimmed by 1 base and V by 0 bases; bases with no gene match: 4. This CDR3 is 16 amino acids long. CDR3 bases: TGTGCCAGCAGCTTAGATCGAAGCGGGGGGTCCTACGAGCAGTACTTC. Encoded protein: CASSLDRSGGSYEQYF. The full variable domain, its missing parts supplied by reference TRBV11-2 and TRBJ2-7, is EAGVAQSPRYKIIEKRQSVAFWCNPISGHATLYWYQQILGQGPKLLIQFQNNGVVDDSQLPKDRFSAERLKGVDSTLKIQPAKLEDSAVYLCASSLDRSGGSYEQYFGPGTRLTVT.

V and J are TRBV19 and TRBJ1-5; 7 bases line up with TRBD1. The CDR3 sequence is 17 residues long. V trimming: 5 bases; J trimming: 3 bases; junction bases outside the gene matches: 13. Germline CDR1 is LNHDA and CDR2 is SQIVND (reference sequence). The CDR3 sequence is CASSPTAGGTHNQPQHF. The DNA for the CDR3 is TGTGCCAGTAGTCCAACGGCAGGGGGAACCCACAATCAGCCCCAGCATTTT.

This clone appeared a few times. The J gene is TRBJ1-1, the V gene TRBV7-9, with D perhaps matching TRBD1 (6 bases). CDR3 length: 13 amino acids. Looked up from germline, CDR1 is SEHNR and CDR2 is FQNEAQ (reference sequence). V lost 1 base to trimming and J lost 4 bases, with 7 bases between them. CDR3 amino acids: CASSLGGGTEAFF. DNA of the CDR3: TGTGCCAGCAGCTTAGGAGGGGGCACTGAAGCTTTCTTT. Drawing the rest from reference TRBV7-9 and TRBJ1-1, the complete variable domain is DTGVSQNPRHKITKRGQNVTFRCDPISEHNRLYWYRQTLGQGPEFLTYFQNEAQLEKSRLLSDRFSAERPKGSFSTLEIQRTEQGDSAMYLCASSLGGGTEAFFGQGTRLTVV.

The chain recombines TRBV6-6 with TRBJ2-3, with D uncertain. Trimming pared 4 bases from V and 10 bases from J, leaving 15 bases between. Germline V CDR1 and CDR2: MNHNY, SVGAGI (reference sequence). The CDR3 is made up of 13 amino acids. The CDR3 DNA follows: TGTGCCAGCAGTTTGGGCACCACCAGCCCGCAGTATTTT. Protein product: CASSLGTTSPQYF.

The rearrangement links TRBV2 to TRBJ1-1, with 9 bases identical to TRBD1. V was pared by 8 bases and J by 0 bases, with 10 bases of the junction left unmatched. The CDR3 consists of 16 residues. CDR1 is SNHLY, CDR2 FYNNEI, per germline. The CDR3 bases are TGTGCCAGCCCGTTCCGGGACAGGGTTTTGAACACTGAAGCTTTCTTT. Encoded protein: CASPFRDRVLNTEAFF.

The chain couples TRBV9 to TRBJ2-7; perhaps TRBD2 as D (6 bases). The CDR3 is 13 amino acids. V gave up 0 bases and J gave up 6 bases, with 10 bases separating them. The germline V gene encodes CDR1 SGDLS and CDR2 YYNGEE. CDR3 in amino acids: CASSVDFSGEQYF. CDR3 nucleotides: TGTGCCAGCAGCGTAGATTTTAGCGGCGAGCAGTACTTC.

The V and J genes are TRBV7-8 and TRBJ2-5, with a possible D match to TRBD2 (6 bases). Between the trimmed V and J ends, which lost 5 bases and 10 bases, there was a span of 11 bases. This CDR3 has 11 amino acids. The germline V gene has CDR1 SGHVS and CDR2 FQNEAQ. CDR3 nucleotides: TGTGCCAGCAGCCTGACTAGTGGCCAGTACTTC. This encodes CASSLTSGQYF.

CDR3 in amino acids: CTSSQTSSEQYF. The CDR3 DNA is TGCACCAGCAGCCAGACTAGCTCGGAGCAGTACTTC. This sequence joins TRBV1 and TRBJ2-7; the listed D gene, TRBD2, was not tested against the DNA. TRBV1 is deemed a pseudogene. The CDR3 totals 12 residues.

This clone was seen a handful of times. The J gene is TRBJ1-1, the V gene TRBV7-2; the match to TRBD1 covers 7 bases. Germline V gene sequence: CDR1 SGHTA, CDR2 FQGNSA. This CDR3 is built from 14 residues. Germline trimming cut 5 bases from V and 4 bases from J; bases unmatched to any gene: 7. As DNA, the CDR3 is TGTGCCAGCAGCAGGGGGCGGATGGGCACTGAAGCTTTCTTT. Translating it yields CASSRGRMGTEAFF.

Concerning this clone itself: This CDR3 is also generated by other DNA sequences in the sample. The chain links TRBV5-6 to TRBJ2-5, with TRBD2 matching 8 bases. The V segment lost 3 bases and the J segment 5 bases; nucleotides outside the gene matches: 6. Germline lookup yields CDR1 SGHDT and CDR2 YYEEEE. CDR3 length: 14 residues. CDR3 DNA: TGTGCCAGCAGCTCCGGACTAGCTCGGGAGACCCAGTACTTC. Protein sequence: CASSSGLARETQYF. Full variable domain (outside the CDR3, taken from reference TRBV5-6 and TRBJ2-5): DAGVTQSPTHLIKTRGQQVTLRCSPKSGHDTVSWYQQALGQGPQFIFQYYEEEERQRGNFPDRFSGHQFPNYSSELNVNALLLGDSALYLCASSSGLARETQYFGPGTRLLVL.

This chain uses TRBV5-1 with TRBJ2-1; D is perhaps TRBD1 (5 bases). The CDR3 spans 12 residues. CDR1 SGHRS and CDR2 YFSETQ come from the germline V gene. The ends were cut back, 4 bases at V and 9 bases at J, with 11 bases in the middle. The CDR3 reads CASSMEGAEQFF. The CDR3 nucleotides are TGCGCCAGCAGCATGGAAGGGGCTGAGCAGTTCTTC. Filled out from reference TRBV5-1 and TRBJ2-1, the complete variable domain reads KAGVTQTPRYLIKTRGQQVTLSCSPISGHRSVSWYQQTPGQGLQFLFEYFSETQRNKGNFPGRFSGRQFSNSRSEMNVSTLELGDSALYLCASSMEGAEQFFGPGTRLTVL.

This chain joins TRBV30 and TRBJ1-2; a possible D gene is TRBD1 (5 bases). The germline V gene encodes CDR1 GTSNPN and CDR2 SVGIG (reference sequence). Trimming took 4 bases from V and 7 from J, leaving 13 bases between them. The CDR3 is 12 residues long. CDR3 residues: CAWKGQVGGYTF. CDR3 in DNA: TGTGCCTGGAAGGGGCAGGTTGGTGGCTACACCTTC.

This clone appeared a few times. The rearrangement links TRBV30 to TRBJ2-7, with 7 bases that match TRBD1. The CDR3 is made up of 15 amino acids. Germline V CDR1 and CDR2: GTSNPN, SVGIG (reference sequence). Trimming took 1 base from V and 4 from J; bases not matched to a gene: 10. In DNA, the CDR3 is TGTGCCTGGAGTGAAGAAGACAGGGATGGTTACGAGCAGTACTTC. Amino acids: CAWSEEDRDGYEQYF. Based on the CDR3 plus reference TRBV30 and TRBJ2-7, the full variable domain is SQTIHQWPATLVQPVGSPLSLECTVEGTSNPNLYWYRQAAGRGLQLLFYSVGIGQISSEVPQNLSASRPQDRQFILSSKKLLLSDSGFYLCAWSEEDRDGYEQYFGPGTRLTVT.

The chain uses TRBV5-1 and TRBJ2-1; 12 bases are a match to TRBD2. Germline-derived CDR1 and CDR2 are SGHRS and YFSETQ. V was clipped by 3 bases and J by 6 bases; unmatched bases: 7. The CDR3 has 16 residues. The CDR3 protein is CASSSSLAGGLNEQFF. DNA for the CDR3: TGCGCCAGCAGCTCATCACTAGCGGGGGGCCTCAATGAGCAGTTCTTC.

This clone was observed a few times. This sequence joins TRBV6-1 and TRBJ1-1; the match to TRBD1 covers 9 bases. The CDR3 runs to 14 residues. Germline CDR1 MNHNS, CDR2 SASEGT. Losses at the gene ends were 8 bases for V and 5 bases for J; bases not matched to a gene: 9. The DNA for the CDR3 is TGTGCCAGCCTCCGGGACAGGGTTGGGACTGAAGCTTTCTTT. Translated: CASLRDRVGTEAFF.

V and J are TRBV28 and TRBJ2-1; D gene uncertain. Trimming cost V 8 bases and J 5 bases, with 7 bases left between them. CDR1 is MDHEN and CDR2 is SYDVKM in the germline V gene. The CDR3 sequence is 11 residues long. The CDR3 bases are TGTGCCAGCTCGCGGCACAATGAGCAGTTCTTC. Translation: CASSRHNEQFF.

This rearrangement joins TRBV6-1 to TRBJ1-1; weak D call: TRBD1 (5 bases). Deletions cut 6 bases from V and 3 bases from J, with 14 bases between. The CDR3 is 14 residues long. The germline CDR1 and CDR2 sequences are MNHNS and SASEGT. As DNA, the CDR3 is TGTGCCAGCAGAATGTCGACAGCCCACACTGAAGCTTTCTTT. Translated: CASRMSTAHTEAFF.

The gene calls are TRBV9 and TRBJ1-4; D not certain. Germline CDR1 reads SGDLS; CDR2 reads YYNGEE. V was shortened by 0 bases and J by 4 bases, with 10 bases between the two germline ends. The CDR3 length is 15 residues. CDR3 sequence (DNA): TGTGCCAGCAGCGTAGTAGCCACAAGTAATGAAAAACTGTTTTTT. Its protein product is CASSVVATSNEKLFF.

The chain links TRBV5-1 to TRBJ2-7; no clear D gene. There are 13 residues in the CDR3. Looked up from germline, CDR1 is SGHRS and CDR2 is YFSETQ. With 2 bases removed from V and 0 bases from J, the gap between germline ends came to 6 bases. The chain's CDR3 is CASSFASSYEQYF. CDR3 coding DNA: TGCGCCAGCAGCTTCGCTAGCTCCTACGAGCAGTACTTC.

The V and J genes are TRBV10-3 and TRBJ1-5, with TRBD1 identical over 12 bases. CDR3 length equals 17 residues. Germline CDR1 and CDR2: ENHRY and SYGVKD. The J segment lost 1 base and the V segment lost 2 bases, leaving 3 bases of the junction unmatched. The CDR3 DNA reads as TGTGCCATCAGTGAGGGGACAGGGGGCAGGAGCAATCAGCCCCAGCATTTT. Protein sequence: CAISEGTGGRSNQPQHF.